This T cell receptor beta chain stems from a study of blood T cell repertoires in COVID-19. Study-level information: T cells, B-cell-depleted T cells, or PBMCs provided the cDNA or gDNA that served as material.

Germline CDR1 reads LGHDT; CDR2 reads YNNKEL (reference sequence). CDR3 length: 15 amino acids. V dropped 6 bases and J dropped 5 bases, with 19 bases sitting between them. TCRdb keeps only in-frame clones here, not all; method: immunoSEQ multiplex PCR. The table records fewer than 300,000 clones, more than 65% of them present only once. This chain connects TRBV3-1 (or the pseudogene TRBV3-2) to TRBJ2-5, with a possible D match to TRBD1 (5 bases). The specimen was peripheral blood. The sequence was collected from a woman younger than 30 with acute or convalescent COVID-19. DNA for the CDR3: TGTGCCAGCAGGGACATGGGTCGTATTCTTGAGACCCAGTACTTC. Its protein product is CASRDMGRILETQYF.